A selection of T cell receptor beta chains follows, all from one sample in a study of blood T cell repertoires in COVID-19. Here immunoSEQ multiplex PCR was the method, and the copy in TCRdb shows in-frame clones only, minus some. The sample lists more than 200,000 clones, about nine tenths occurring once. The sample consisted of PBMCs or T cells enriched from blood (not recorded which). The source of these receptors is a man in his forties or fifties who had recovered from COVID-19. CDR3s leave out the opening cysteine and the closing phenylalanine or tryptophan.

>TRBV20-1|TRBJ2-2
SASTQGADTGELF
>TRBV11-3|TRBJ2-3
ASSLRAEGDTQY
>TRBV3-1/TRBV3-2|TRBJ1-2
ASSHRTGERGGYT
>TRBV19|TRBJ2-7
ASSMTGGRAYEQY
>TRBV25-1|TRBJ2-5
ASSGQGETQY
>TRBV3-1/TRBV3-2|TRBJ2-1
ASSQAASAYNEQF
>TRBV10-3|TRBJ1-1
AISESGREGHAF
>TRBV18|TRBJ2-3
ASSPRGPTDTQY
>TRBV5-1|TRBJ2-3
ASSSGAGEADTQY
>TRBV30|TRBJ2-3
AGGRAGTTDTQY
>TRBV4-1|TRBJ1-4
ASSQAGQIDEKLF
>TRBV2|TRBJ1-3
ASSEERAGGFGNTIY
>TRBV10-3|TRBJ1-1
ATSALWNTEAF
>TRBV9|TRBJ2-5
TSSGTGVGTQY
>TRBV7-9|TRBJ2-1
ARNVLSEEQF
>TRBV19|TRBJ1-6
ASSIQDSYNSPLH
>TRBV18|TRBJ2-7
ASSSSGSTSYEQY
>TRBV3-1/TRBV3-2|TRBJ2-3
ASNRQGRADTQY
>TRBV27|TRBJ2-3
ASSFSGGDTQY
>TRBV7-9|TRBJ2-5
ASSPPYRQGRETQY
>TRBV7-2|TRBJ1-1
ASSLGGGIEAF
>TRBV5-1|TRBJ2-1
ASSLALAGLSYNEQF
>TRBV4-3|TRBJ2-7
ASSQDKAGSTGIYEQY
>TRBV9|TRBJ2-2
ASSVEGANTGELF
>TRBV3-1/TRBV3-2|TRBJ2-1
ASSPLAGTGRNEQF
>TRBV27|TRBJ1-5
ASSSYSNQPQH
>TRBV4-2|TRBJ1-6
ASSQEPNRRGDPPLH
>TRBV11-3|TRBJ2-7
ASSLGTGPYEQY
>TRBV4-2|TRBJ1-4
ASSQGFSGGINEKLF
>TRBV7-9|TRBJ2-7
ASSFREVSYEQY
>TRBV7-8|TRBJ1-2
ASSLDRAHYGYT
>TRBV2|TRBJ1-5
ASSMREGQPQH
>TRBV3-1/TRBV3-2|TRBJ2-7
ASSSRTGLAGGSYEQY
>TRBV5-1|TRBJ1-1
ASSSSGGAGEAF
>TRBV28|TRBJ1-4
ASTGPTGTANEKLF
>TRBV6-5|TRBJ1-2
ASSPFGGGGYT
>TRBV2|TRBJ2-7
ASRDKPYEQY
>TRBV6-5|TRBJ1-1
ASSHPGQMDTEAF
>TRBV6-2/TRBV6-3|TRBJ2-3
ASSYSRGGTDTQY
>TRBV6-5|TRBJ2-3
ASSYSTGFTDTQY
>TRBV12-3/TRBV12-4|TRBJ2-5
ASSFVGGETQY
>TRBV24-1|TRBJ2-2
ATSVGLAGVTGELF
>TRBV3-1/TRBV3-2|TRBJ2-7
ASITGVYEQY
>TRBV2|TRBJ1-2
ASALRRQDLGYT
>TRBV27|TRBJ1-2
ASSLGDRGGYT
>TRBV4-3|TRBJ2-5
ASSQGLAGGRQGETQY
>TRBV6-5|TRBJ2-7
ASSYTSGRGHEQY
>TRBV27|TRBJ1-6
ASSFVASSKNSPLH
>TRBV5-5|TRBJ2-7
ASSPWAAAEQY
>TRBV7-2|TRBJ2-1
ASSWTSGRTLYNEQF
>TRBV19|TRBJ1-5
ASNPWDRAVNQPQH
>TRBV27|TRBJ2-7
ASSFSGQGAYEQY
>TRBV18|TRBJ1-2
ASSPDRDYGYT
>TRBV28|TRBJ2-7
ASSLGAGGAYEQY
>TRBV7-8|TRBJ1-2
ASSLTGTGASLGYT
>TRBV10-3|TRBJ2-1
AISWSGRQHNEQF
>TRBV7-9|TRBJ1-2
ASSFQGRYGYT
>TRBV2|TRBJ2-2
ALRPAASFTGELF
>TRBV6-4|TRBJ2-1
ASSDSSGTSNEQF